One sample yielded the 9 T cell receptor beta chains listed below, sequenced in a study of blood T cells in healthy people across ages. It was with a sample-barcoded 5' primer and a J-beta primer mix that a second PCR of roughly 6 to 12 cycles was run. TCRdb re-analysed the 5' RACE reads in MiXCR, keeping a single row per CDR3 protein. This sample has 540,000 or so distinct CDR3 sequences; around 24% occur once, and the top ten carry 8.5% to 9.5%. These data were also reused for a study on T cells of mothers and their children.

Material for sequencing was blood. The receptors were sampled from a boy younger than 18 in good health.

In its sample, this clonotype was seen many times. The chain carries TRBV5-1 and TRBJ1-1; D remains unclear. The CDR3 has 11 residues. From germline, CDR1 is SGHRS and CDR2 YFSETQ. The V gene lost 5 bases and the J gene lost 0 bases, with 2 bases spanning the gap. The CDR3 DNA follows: TGCGCCAGCAGAATGAACACTGAAGCTTTCTTT. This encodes CASRMNTEAFF.

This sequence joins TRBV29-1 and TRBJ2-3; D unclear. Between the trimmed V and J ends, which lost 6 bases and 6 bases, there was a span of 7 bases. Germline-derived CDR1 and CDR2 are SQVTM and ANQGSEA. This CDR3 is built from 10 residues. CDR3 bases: TGCAGCGTATTGTCGGATACGCAGTATTTT. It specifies CSVLSDTQYF.

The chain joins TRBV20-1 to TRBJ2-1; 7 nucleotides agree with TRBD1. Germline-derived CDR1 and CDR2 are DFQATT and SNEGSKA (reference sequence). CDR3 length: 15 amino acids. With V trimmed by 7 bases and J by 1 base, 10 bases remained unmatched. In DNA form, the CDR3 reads TGCAGTGTGGGCCCGACAGGGATATCCTACAATGAGCAGTTCTTC. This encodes CSVGPTGISYNEQFF.

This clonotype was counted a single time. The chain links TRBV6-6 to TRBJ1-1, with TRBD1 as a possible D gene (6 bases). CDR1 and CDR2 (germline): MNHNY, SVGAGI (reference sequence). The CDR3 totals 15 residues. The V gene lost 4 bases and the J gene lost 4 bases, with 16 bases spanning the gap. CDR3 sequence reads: CASSSRWGGGTEAFF. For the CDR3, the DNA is TGTGCCAGCAGTTCGAGATGGGGGGGCGGCACTGAAGCTTTCTTT.

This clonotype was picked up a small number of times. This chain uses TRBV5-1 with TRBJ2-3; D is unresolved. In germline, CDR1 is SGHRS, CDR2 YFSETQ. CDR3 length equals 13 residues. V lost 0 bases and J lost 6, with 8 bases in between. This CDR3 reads CASSLVAGDTQYF. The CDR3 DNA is TGCGCCAGCAGCTTGGTAGCCGGGGATACGCAGTATTTT.

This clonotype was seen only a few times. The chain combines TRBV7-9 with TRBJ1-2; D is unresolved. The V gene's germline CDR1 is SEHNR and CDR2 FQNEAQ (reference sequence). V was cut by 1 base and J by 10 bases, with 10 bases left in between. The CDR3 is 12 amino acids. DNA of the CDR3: TGTGCCAGCAGCTTAGGCCCTATAGCCTACACCTTC. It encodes CASSLGPIAYTF.

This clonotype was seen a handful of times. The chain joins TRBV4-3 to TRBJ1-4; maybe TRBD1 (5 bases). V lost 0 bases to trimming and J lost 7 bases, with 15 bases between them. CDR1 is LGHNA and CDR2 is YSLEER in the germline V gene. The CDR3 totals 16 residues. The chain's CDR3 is CASSQDSQGGVEKLFF. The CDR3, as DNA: TGCGCCAGCAGCCAAGATTCCCAGGGAGGCGTTGAAAAACTGTTTTTT.

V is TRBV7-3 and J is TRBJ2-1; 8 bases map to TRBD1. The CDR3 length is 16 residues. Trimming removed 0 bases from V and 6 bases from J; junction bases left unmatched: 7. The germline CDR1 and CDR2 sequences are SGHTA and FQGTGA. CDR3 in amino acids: CASSLTQGAILNEQFF. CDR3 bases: TGTGCCAGCAGCTTAACGCAGGGGGCTATCCTCAATGAGCAGTTCTTC. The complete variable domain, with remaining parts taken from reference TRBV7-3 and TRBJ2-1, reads GAGVSQTPSNKVTEKGKYVELRCDPISGHTALYWYRQSLGQGPEFLIYFQGTGAADDSGLPNDRFFAVRPEGSVSTLKIQRTERGDSAVYLCASSLTQGAILNEQFFGPGTRLTVL.

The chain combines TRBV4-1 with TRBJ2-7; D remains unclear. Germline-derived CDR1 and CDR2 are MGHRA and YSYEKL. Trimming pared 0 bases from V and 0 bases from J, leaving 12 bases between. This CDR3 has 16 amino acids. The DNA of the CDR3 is TGCGCCAGCAGCCAAGATGGAACTACCATCTCCTACGAGCAGTACTTC. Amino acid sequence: CASSQDGTTISYEQYF.